Listed below are T cell receptor beta chains from one sample, sequenced in a study of T cell repertoires in cytomegalovirus infection. TCRdb ran MiXCR on the reads and lists one entry per CDR3 protein. Here the sample spans more than 200,000 distinct CDR3 sequences, approximately 9% being singletons. Material: PBMCs. The receptors here all came from a human donor in good health (CMV status not recorded). Some clones in this sample may be carry-over from other donors' samples. Each CDR3 is given with its conserved first and last residue. A row's size may be missing; if present it is once, few, many or a size class.

CDR3 | V | size | J
CASSGPGEAVYEQYF | TRBV28 | . | TRBJ2-7
CASSLDNRGVYGYTF | TRBV7-2 | many | TRBJ1-2
CASRTNPSDTPGGNQPQHF | TRBV5-1 | many | TRBJ1-5
CASSFPGSGSEAFF | TRBV7-2 | . | TRBJ1-1
CASSRRILETQYF | TRBV6-5 | . | TRBJ2-5
CASSLVTTGGAGSPLHF | TRBV7-2 | many | TRBJ1-6
CASSQGRDRHNEKLFF | TRBV4-1 | . | TRBJ1-4
CASSHPGQGAYEQFF | TRBV18 | few | TRBJ2-1
CASSQGDEQFF | TRBV4-1 | many | TRBJ2-1
CASSEQGNSPLHF | TRBV12-3/TRBV12-4 | once | TRBJ1-6
CASRAQVSLQQFF | TRBV7-8 | many | TRBJ2-1
CSAREGTEAFF | TRBV20-1 | many | TRBJ1-1
CASSLEQRSPLHF | TRBV7-2 | many | TRBJ1-6
CASSPGLSNPDTQYF | TRBV7-9 | many | TRBJ2-3
CATEFWGASTDTQYF | TRBV28 | . | TRBJ2-3
CASTLAGGLYEQYF | TRBV7-2 | few | TRBJ2-7
CASSPEPARTEAFF | TRBV11-2 | many | TRBJ1-1
CASSRAGGQGASNQPQHF | TRBV19 | few | TRBJ1-5